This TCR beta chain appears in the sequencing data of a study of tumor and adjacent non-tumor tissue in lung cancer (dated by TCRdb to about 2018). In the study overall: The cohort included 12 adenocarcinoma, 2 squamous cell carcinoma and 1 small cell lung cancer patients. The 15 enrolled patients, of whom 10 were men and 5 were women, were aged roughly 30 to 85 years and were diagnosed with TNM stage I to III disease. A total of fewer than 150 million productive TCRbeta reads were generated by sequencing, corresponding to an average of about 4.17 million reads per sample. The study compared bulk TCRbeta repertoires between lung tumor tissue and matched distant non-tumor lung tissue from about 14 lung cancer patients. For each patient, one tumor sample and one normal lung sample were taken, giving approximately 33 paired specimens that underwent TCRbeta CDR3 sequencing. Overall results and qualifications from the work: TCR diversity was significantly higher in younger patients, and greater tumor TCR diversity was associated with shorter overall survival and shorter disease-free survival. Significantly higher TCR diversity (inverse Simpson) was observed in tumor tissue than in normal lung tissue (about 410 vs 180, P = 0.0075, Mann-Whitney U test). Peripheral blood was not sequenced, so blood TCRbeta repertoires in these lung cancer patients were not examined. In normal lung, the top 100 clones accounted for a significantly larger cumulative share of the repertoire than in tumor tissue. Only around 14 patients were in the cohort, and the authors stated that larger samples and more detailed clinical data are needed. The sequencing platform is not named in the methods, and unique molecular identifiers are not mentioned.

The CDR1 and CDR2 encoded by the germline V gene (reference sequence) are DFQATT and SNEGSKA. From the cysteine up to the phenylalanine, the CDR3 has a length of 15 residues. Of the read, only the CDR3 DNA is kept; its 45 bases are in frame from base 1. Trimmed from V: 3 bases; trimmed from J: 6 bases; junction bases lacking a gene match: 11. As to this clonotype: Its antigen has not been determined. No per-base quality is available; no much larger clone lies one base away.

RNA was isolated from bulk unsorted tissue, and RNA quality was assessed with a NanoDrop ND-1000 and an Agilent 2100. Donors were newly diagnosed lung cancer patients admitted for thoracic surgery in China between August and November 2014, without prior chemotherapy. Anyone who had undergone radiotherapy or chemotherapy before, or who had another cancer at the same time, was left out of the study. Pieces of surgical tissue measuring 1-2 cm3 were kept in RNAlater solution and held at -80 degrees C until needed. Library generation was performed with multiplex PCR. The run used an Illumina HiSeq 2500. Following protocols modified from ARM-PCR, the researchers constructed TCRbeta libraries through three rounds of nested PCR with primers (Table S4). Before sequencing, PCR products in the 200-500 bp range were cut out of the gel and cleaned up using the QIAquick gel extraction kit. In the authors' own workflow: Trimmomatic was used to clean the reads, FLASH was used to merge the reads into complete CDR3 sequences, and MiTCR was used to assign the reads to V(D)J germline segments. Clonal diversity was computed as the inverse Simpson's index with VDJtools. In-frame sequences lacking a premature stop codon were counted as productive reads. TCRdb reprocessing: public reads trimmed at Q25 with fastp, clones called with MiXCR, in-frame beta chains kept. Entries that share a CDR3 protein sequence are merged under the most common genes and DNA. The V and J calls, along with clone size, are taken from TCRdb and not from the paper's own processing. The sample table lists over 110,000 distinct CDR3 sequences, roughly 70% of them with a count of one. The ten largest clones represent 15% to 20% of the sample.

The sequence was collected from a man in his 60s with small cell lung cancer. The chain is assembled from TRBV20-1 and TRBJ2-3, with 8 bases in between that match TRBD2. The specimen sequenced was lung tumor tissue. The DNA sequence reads TGCAGTGCTAGCTCATCGGGACTAGGGGGTGATACGCAGTATTTT. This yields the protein CSASSSGLGGDTQYF.